Detailed here is one T cell receptor (beta chain). This CDR3 contains 15 residues. CDR1 is LNHDA and CDR2 is SQIVND in the germline V gene (reference sequence). V gave up 4 bases and J gave up 6 bases, with 16 bases separating them. Only in-frame clones appear in the TCRdb table, and some are missing; sequencing was by immunoSEQ multiplex PCR. This sample has 110,000 to 150,000 clones, with around nine tenths found just once. The data belong to a study of blood T cell repertoires in COVID-19. Study summary: There were acute and convalescent COVID-19 samples, and they came from the United States, Italy and Spain.

The chain employs TRBV19 and TRBJ2-1; D uncertain. The receptor comes from a man aged 50 to 60 with active or convalescent COVID-19. Sequenced material: peripheral blood. This chain's CDR3 is CASSNHFRPANEQFF. The CDR3 bases are TGTGCCAGTAGTAACCACTTCAGGCCGGCCAATGAGCAGTTCTTC.